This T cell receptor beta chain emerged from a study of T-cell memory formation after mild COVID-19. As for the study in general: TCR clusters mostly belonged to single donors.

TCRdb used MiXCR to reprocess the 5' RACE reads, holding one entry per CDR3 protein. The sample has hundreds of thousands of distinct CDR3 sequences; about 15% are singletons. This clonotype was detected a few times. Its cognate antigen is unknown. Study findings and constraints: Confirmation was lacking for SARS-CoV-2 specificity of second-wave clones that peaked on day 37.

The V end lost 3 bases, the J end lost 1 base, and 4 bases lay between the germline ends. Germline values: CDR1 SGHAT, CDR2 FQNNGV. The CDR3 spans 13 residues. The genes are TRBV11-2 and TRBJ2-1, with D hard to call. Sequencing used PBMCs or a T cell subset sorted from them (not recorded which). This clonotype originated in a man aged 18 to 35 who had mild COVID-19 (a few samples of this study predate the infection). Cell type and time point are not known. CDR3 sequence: CASSFRSYNEQFF. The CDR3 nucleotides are TGTGCCAGCAGCTTCAGGTCCTACAATGAGCAGTTCTTC.